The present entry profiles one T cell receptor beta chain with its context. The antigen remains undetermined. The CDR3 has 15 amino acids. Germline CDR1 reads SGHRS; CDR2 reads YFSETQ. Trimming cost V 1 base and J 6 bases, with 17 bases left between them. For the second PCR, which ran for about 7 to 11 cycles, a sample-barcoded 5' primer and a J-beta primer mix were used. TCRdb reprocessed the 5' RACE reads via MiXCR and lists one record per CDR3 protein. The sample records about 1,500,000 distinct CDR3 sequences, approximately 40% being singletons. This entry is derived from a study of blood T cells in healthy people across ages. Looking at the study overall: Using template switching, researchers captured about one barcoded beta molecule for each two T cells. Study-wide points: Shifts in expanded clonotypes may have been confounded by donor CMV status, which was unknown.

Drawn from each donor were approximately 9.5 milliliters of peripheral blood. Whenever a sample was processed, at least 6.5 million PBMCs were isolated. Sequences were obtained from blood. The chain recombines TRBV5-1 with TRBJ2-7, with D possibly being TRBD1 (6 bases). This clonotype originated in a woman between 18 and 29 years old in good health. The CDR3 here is CASSLRQDRSAEQYF. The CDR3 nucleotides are TGCGCCAGCAGCTTGAGACAGGATCGATCGGCCGAGCAGTACTTC.